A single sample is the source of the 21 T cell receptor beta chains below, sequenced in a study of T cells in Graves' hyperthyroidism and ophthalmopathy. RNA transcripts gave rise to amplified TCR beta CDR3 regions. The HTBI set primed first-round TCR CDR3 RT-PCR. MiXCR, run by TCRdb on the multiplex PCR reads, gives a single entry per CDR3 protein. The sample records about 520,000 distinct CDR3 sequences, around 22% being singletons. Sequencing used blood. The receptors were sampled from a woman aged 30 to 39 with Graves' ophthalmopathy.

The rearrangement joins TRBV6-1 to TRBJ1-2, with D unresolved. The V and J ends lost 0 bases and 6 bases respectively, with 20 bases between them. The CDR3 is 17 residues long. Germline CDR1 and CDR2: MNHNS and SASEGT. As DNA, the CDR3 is TGTGCCAGCAGTGAAGCGCTGAGGCCATCCTATCCCAATGGCTACACCTTC. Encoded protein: CASSEALRPSYPNGYTF.

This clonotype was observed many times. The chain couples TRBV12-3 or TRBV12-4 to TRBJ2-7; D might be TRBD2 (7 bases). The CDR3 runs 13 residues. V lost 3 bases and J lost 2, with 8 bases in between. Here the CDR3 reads CASSFGGPYEQYF. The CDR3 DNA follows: TGTGCCAGCAGTTTCGGGGGGCCCTACGAGCAGTACTTC.

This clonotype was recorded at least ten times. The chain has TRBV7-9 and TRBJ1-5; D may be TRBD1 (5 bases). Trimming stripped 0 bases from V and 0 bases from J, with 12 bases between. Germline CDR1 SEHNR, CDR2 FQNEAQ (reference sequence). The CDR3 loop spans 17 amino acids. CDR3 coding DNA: TGTGCCAGCAGCTTAGCCCGACAGCCTTTTAGCAATCAGCCCCAGCATTTT. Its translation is CASSLARQPFSNQPQHF.

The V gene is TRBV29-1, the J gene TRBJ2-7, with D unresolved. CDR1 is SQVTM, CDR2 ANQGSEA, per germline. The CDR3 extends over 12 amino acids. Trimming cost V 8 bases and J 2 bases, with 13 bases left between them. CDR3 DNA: TGCAGCACACGGAACACAGCCTACGAGCAGTACTTC. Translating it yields CSTRNTAYEQYF.

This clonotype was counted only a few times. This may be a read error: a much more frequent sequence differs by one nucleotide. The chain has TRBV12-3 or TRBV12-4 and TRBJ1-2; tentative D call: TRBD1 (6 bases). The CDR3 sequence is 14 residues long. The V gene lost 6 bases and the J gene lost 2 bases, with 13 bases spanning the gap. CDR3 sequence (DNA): TGTGCCAGCAGCTCCTTCGGGGGCAACTATGGCTACACCTTC. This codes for CASSSFGGNYGYTF.

CDR3 nucleotides: TGCAGTGCTAGCGGGGAAGAAGAGACCCAGTACTTC. This gives the protein CSASGEEETQYF. The rearrangement links TRBV20-1 to TRBJ2-5; tentatively, D is TRBD2 (5 bases). Germline V gene lookup returns CDR1 DFQATT and CDR2 SNEGSKA (reference sequence). Trimming took off 3 bases at V and 3 bases at J, with 8 bases between the two ends. This CDR3 has 12 amino acids.

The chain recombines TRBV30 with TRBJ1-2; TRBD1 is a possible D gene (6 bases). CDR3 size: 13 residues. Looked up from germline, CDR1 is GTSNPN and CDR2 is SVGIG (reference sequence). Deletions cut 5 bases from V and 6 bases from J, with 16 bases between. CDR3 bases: TGTGCCTGGGATGGACAGACGGAGCATGGCTACACCTTC. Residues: CAWDGQTEHGYTF.

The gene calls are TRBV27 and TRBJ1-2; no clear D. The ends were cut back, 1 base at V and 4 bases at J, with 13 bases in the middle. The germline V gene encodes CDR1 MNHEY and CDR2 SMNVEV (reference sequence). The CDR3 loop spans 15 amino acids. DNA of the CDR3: TGTGCCAGCAGTTTATTAGGCGCACAGCTCTATGGCTACACCTTC. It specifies CASSLLGAQLYGYTF.

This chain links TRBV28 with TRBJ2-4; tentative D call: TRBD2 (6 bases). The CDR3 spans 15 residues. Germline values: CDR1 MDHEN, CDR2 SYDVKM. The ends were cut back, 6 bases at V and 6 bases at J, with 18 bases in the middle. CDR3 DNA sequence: TGTGCCAGCAGATTCTCTCGGGAGTTTAGAAACATTCAGTACTTC. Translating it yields CASRFSREFRNIQYF.

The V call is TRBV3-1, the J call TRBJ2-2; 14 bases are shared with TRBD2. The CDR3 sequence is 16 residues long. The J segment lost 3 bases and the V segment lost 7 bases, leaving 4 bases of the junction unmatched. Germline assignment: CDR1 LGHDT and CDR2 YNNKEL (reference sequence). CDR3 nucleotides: TGTGCCAGCACCCGACTAGCGGGGGGGGACACCGGGGAGCTGTTTTTT. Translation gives CASTRLAGGDTGELFF.

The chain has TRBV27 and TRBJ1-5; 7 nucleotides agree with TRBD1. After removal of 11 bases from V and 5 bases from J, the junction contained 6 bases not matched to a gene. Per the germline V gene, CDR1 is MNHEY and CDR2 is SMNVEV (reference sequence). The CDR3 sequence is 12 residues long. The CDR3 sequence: CALGTVYQPQHF. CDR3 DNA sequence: TGTGCCCTTGGGACAGTCTATCAGCCCCAGCATTTT.

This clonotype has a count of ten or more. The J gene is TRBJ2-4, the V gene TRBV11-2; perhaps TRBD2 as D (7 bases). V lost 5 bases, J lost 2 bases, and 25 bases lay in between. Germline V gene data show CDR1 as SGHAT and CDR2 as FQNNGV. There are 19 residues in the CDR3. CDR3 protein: CASSLRLNWGGASKNIQYF. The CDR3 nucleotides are TGTGCCAGCAGCCTACGGCTGAACTGGGGGGGGGCATCCAAAAACATTCAGTACTTC.

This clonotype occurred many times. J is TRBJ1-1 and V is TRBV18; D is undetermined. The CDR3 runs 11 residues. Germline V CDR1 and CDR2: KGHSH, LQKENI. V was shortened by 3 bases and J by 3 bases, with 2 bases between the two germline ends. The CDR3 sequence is CASSPDTEAFF. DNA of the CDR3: TGTGCCAGCTCACCCGACACTGAAGCTTTCTTT.

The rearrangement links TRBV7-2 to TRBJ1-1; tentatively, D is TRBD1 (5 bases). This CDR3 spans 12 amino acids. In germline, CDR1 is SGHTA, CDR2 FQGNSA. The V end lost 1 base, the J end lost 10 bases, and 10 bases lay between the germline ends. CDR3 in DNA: TGTGCCAGCAGCTTAGGTCTGGGGGGAGCTTTCTTT. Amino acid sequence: CASSLGLGGAFF.

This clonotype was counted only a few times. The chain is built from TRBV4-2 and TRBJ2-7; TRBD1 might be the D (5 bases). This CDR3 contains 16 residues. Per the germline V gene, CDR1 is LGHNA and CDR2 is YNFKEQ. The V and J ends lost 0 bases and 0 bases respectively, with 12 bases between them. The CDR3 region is CASSQEYRTFSYEQYF. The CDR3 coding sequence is TGTGCCAGCAGCCAAGAGTACAGGACCTTCTCCTACGAGCAGTACTTC.

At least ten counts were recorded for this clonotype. CDR3 sequence: CASSQPLGTYLYEQYF. The DNA for the CDR3 is TGTGCCAGCAGCCAACCTTTGGGGACATACCTCTACGAGCAGTACTTC. The chain combines TRBV7-8 with TRBJ2-7; weak D call: TRBD1 (6 bases). Germline assignment: CDR1 SGHVS and CDR2 FQNEAQ. Trimming cost V 5 bases and J 3 bases, with 20 bases left between them. The CDR3 length is 16 residues.

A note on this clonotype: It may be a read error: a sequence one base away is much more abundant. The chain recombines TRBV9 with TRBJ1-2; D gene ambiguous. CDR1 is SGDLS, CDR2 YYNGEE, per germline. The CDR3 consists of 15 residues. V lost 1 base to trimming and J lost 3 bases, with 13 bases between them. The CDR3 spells CASSVSLQPDYGYTF. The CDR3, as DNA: TGTGCCAGCAGCGTATCACTCCAGCCGGACTATGGCTACACCTTC.

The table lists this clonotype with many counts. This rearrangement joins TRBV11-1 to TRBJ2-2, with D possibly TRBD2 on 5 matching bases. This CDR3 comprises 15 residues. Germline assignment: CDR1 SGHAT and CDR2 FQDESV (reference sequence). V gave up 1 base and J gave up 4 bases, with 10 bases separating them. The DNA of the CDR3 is TGTGCCAGCAGCTTAGGCCTGGGGAGCACCGGGGAGCTGTTTTTT. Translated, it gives CASSLGLGSTGELFF.

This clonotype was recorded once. CDR3 coding DNA: TGTGCCAGCAGTTTAGGGGGTCCGGCTCGAGAGCAGTACTTC. The encoded protein is CASSLGGPAREQYF. V is TRBV12-3 or TRBV12-4 and J is TRBJ2-7; D is uncertain. V lost 1 base, J lost 7 bases, and 14 bases lay in between. The CDR3 is 14 amino acids.

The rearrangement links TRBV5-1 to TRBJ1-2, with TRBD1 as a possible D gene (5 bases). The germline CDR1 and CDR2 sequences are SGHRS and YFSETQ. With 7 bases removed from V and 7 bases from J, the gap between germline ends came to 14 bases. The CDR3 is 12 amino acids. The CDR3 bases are TGCGCCAGCGCGATGTTCCAGGGTGGCTACACCTTC. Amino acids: CASAMFQGGYTF.

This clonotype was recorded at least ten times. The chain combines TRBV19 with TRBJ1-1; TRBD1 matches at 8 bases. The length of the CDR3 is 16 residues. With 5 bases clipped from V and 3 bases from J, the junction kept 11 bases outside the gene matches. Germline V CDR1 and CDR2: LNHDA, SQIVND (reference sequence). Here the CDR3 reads CASSPRTGSDDTEAFF. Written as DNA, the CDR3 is TGTGCCAGTAGTCCCAGGACAGGGTCGGATGACACTGAAGCTTTCTTT.